These T cell receptor beta chains were read from a single sample in a study of post-analysis software for immune sequencing data. One entry per CDR3 protein, called by TCRdb with MiXCR from the PCR reads. This table holds roughly 540,000 distinct CDR3 sequences, 30% to 40% found once. The sequencing sample was made of blood. The receptors were sampled from a girl aged 2 to 17 with multiple sclerosis. CDR3s include the opening cysteine and the closing phenylalanine or tryptophan. The order of the fields is J gene, clone size, V gene, CDR3 protein. The size of a clone is reported for some rows only, either as once, few or many, or as a class for expanded clones.

J: TRBJ1-2
size: .
V: TRBV28
CDR3: CASRPSSGDRFLALYGYTF

J: TRBJ2-5
size: few
V: TRBV27
CDR3: CASSFAVGGLETQYF

J: TRBJ1-2
size: .
V: TRBV7-2
CDR3: CASSRRTGGIGGYTF

J: TRBJ1-2
size: .
V: TRBV20-1
CDR3: CSARRDGIGDYGYTF

J: .
size: .
V: TRBV7-9
CDR3: CASSATEGYEQYF

J: TRBJ1-2
size: .
V: TRBV4-2
CDR3: CASRSGPDMSYTF

J: TRBJ2-3
size: .
V: TRBV19
CDR3: CASSTEDRGLLGDTQYF

J: TRBJ1-5
size: few
V: TRBV6-6
CDR3: CASSLWDMSNQPQHF

J: .
size: few
V: TRBV7-8
CDR3: CASSPRRGGPYEQYF

J: TRBJ2-7
size: .
V: TRBV20-1
CDR3: CSARDAGNNYEQYF

J: TRBJ1-5
size: .
V: TRBV4-1
CDR3: CASSQAQGTPQPQHF

J: TRBJ1-4
size: .
V: TRBV20-1
CDR3: CSAKRGTFNEKLFF

J: TRBJ1-2
size: .
V: TRBV25-1
CDR3: CASSDATQETYRGYTF

J: TRBJ2-3
size: .
V: TRBV29-1
CDR3: CSVRDRDTDTQYF

J: TRBJ1-2
size: few
V: TRBV20-1
CDR3: CSARPRGQSWYRGYTF

J: TRBJ2-1
size: .
V: TRBV29-1
CDR3: CSVRRPGQKRDEQFF

J: TRBJ2-5
size: few
V: TRBV5-5
CDR3: CASTKDRVGRETQYF

J: TRBJ2-1
size: .
V: TRBV5-1
CDR3: CASSFSGGAVYNEQFF

J: TRBJ2-1
size: .
V: TRBV20-1
CDR3: CSARDSGGAGNYNEQFF

J: TRBJ1-4
size: few
V: TRBV20-1
CDR3: CSARIAARGPNEKLFF

J: TRBJ1-2
size: few
V: TRBV3-1
CDR3: CASSQDTGDRIYGYTF

J: TRBJ2-3
size: .
V: TRBV20-1
CDR3: CSAFLAGGTDTQYF

J: TRBJ1-1
size: once
V: TRBV5-1
CDR3: CASSLRAGPTYRTGEAFF

J: TRBJ1-1
size: .
V: TRBV6-6
CDR3: CASSYSKGDTEAFF

J: TRBJ2-3
size: few
V: TRBV20-1
CDR3: CSARDIASSTDTQYF

J: TRBJ2-1
size: .
V: TRBV6-2/TRBV6-3
CDR3: CASSFRASIQSSYNEQFF

J: TRBJ1-1
size: .
V: TRBV12-3/TRBV12-4
CDR3: CASGTAGARIGTEAFF

J: TRBJ1-1
size: few
V: TRBV20-1
CDR3: CSAKKADMNTEAFF

J: TRBJ1-5
size: few
V: TRBV28
CDR3: CASAGVYQPQHF

J: TRBJ2-7
size: .
V: TRBV5-1
CDR3: CASSSGQGRNEQYF

J: TRBJ2-1
size: .
V: TRBV7-2
CDR3: CASSREGLAIREQFF

J: TRBJ2-5
size: few
V: TRBV3-1
CDR3: CASSQESSGQETQYF

J: TRBJ2-1
size: .
V: TRBV9
CDR3: CASSVFYNEQFF

J: TRBJ1-5
size: few
V: TRBV11-2
CDR3: CASSGGRQPQHF

J: TRBJ2-5
size: .
V: TRBV27
CDR3: CASSPWTGARQETQYF

J: TRBJ1-1
size: .
V: TRBV4-2
CDR3: CATRHGGDTEAFF

J: TRBJ1-6
size: few
V: TRBV12-3/TRBV12-4
CDR3: CASRMTGQAPSYNSPLHF